The 21 T cell receptor beta chains in this list originate from one sample, sequenced in a study of human T cells and chemical hapten exposure. TCRdb redid the calling of the RACE reads with MiXCR, one entry per CDR3 protein. The sample consists of under 90,000 distinct CDR3 sequences, 8% to 10% of them appearing once. As for time point: pre-sensitization, week 0. Treatment defined: therapeutic diphenylcyclopropenone sensitization with weekly scalp DPC. Here the sequenced sample was whole blood, taken in connection with sensitization to the hapten diphenylcyclopropenone (DPC). All receptors come from a woman aged 40 to 49 with alopecia areata. Some clones in this sample may be carry-over from other donors' samples.

There are a few counts of this clonotype. J is TRBJ1-2 and V is TRBV12-3 or TRBV12-4, with 10 bases matching TRBD1. The CDR3 is 16 amino acids. V lost 3 bases to trimming and J lost 1 base; unmatched junction nucleotides: 5. CDR3 nucleotide sequence: TGTGCCAGCAGTTTCGGGACAGGGGCCCATAACTATGGCTACACCTTC. This codes for CASSFGTGAHNYGYTF.

In its sample, this clonotype was seen many times. The genes are TRBV14 and TRBJ2-7; tentative D call: TRBD1 (5 bases). With 4 bases removed from V and 4 bases from J, the gap between germline ends came to 8 bases. This CDR3 has 12 residues. CDR1 and CDR2 from the germline V gene are SGHDN and FVKESK. The CDR3 is CASSPTGYEQYF. The CDR3 coding sequence is TGTGCCAGCAGCCCCACAGGTTACGAGCAGTACTTC.

The sample holds a few counts of this clonotype. The chain links TRBV9 to TRBJ2-7, with TRBD2 matching 11 bases. The CDR3 runs 17 residues. Germline V gives CDR1 SGDLS, CDR2 YYNGEE. V shed 4 bases, J shed 0 bases, and the junction held 9 bases outside the gene matches. CDR3 sequence reads: CASSRSTSGAFSYEQYF. The CDR3 region has the DNA TGTGCCAGCAGCCGATCGACTAGCGGGGCATTCTCCTACGAGCAGTACTTC.

The rearrangement links TRBV5-5 to TRBJ1-6; 8 bases agree with TRBD1. This CDR3 contains 16 residues. Germline V lookup: CDR1 SGHKS, CDR2 YYEKEE (reference sequence). V was clipped by 5 bases and J by 0 bases; unmatched bases: 4. CDR3 in DNA: TGTGCCAGCAGAACAGGGGGGCCCTCCTATAATTCACCCCTCCACTTT. Translated: CASRTGGPSYNSPLHF.

This clonotype has a count of ten or more. V and J are TRBV20-1 and TRBJ2-1; 8 positions match TRBD2. The CDR3 has 15 residues. Trimming took 1 base from V and 8 from J; bases not matched to a gene: 10. Germline V gene sequence: CDR1 DFQATT, CDR2 SNEGSKA (reference sequence). The CDR3: CSARVDIAGMDEQFF. The CDR3 DNA reads as TGCAGTGCTAGAGTCGATATAGCGGGGATGGATGAGCAGTTCTTC.

CDR3 amino acids: CAWSVTGLPQQFF. For the CDR3, the DNA is TGTGCCTGGAGTGTAACGGGACTACCCCAGCAGTTCTTC. The chain carries TRBV30 and TRBJ2-1; TRBD2 matches 7 bases. This CDR3 region has 13 residues. Trimming removed 0 bases from V and 11 bases from J; junction bases left unmatched: 7. The V gene's germline CDR1 is GTSNPN and CDR2 SVGIG (reference sequence).

This clonotype was detected only a few times. This chain connects TRBV15 to TRBJ1-1, with 8 bases aligning to TRBD1. Germline V gene data show CDR1 as LNHNV and CDR2 as YYDKDF (reference sequence). The CDR3 is 15 amino acids. Unmatched junction bases numbered 12, after V lost 8 bases and J lost 4 bases. The CDR3 region is CATAAGQGRSTEAFF. CDR3 nucleotide sequence: TGTGCCACCGCCGCAGGACAGGGACGGAGCACTGAAGCTTTCTTT. The variable domain in full, with the rest retrieved from reference TRBV15 and TRBJ1-1, is DAMVIQNPRYQVTQFGKPVTLSCSQTLNHNVMYWYQQKSSQAPKLLFHYYDKDFNNEADTPDNFQSRRPNTSFCFLDIRSPGLGDTAMYLCATAAGQGRSTEAFFGQGTRLTVV.

This clonotype was recorded many times. This chain uses TRBV27 with TRBJ2-7; the D is unclear. The CDR3 covers 15 residues. V lost 0 bases and J lost 0, with 9 bases in between. Looked up from germline, CDR1 is MNHEY and CDR2 is SMNVEV (reference sequence). The CDR3 sequence is CASSLSEYDSYEQYF. The CDR3 coding sequence is TGTGCCAGCAGTTTATCCGAGTACGACTCCTACGAGCAGTACTTC.

This clonotype was counted many times. This rearrangement joins TRBV30 to TRBJ2-4; 8 bases match TRBD1. The length of the CDR3 is 14 residues. CDR1 is GTSNPN, CDR2 SVGIG, per germline (reference sequence). J was trimmed by 7 bases and V by 3 bases; bases with no gene match: 8. CDR3 DNA sequence: TGTGCCTGGAGGGGAAAGGACAGGGTCAACATTCAGTACTTC. Translated: CAWRGKDRVNIQYF.

The rearrangement joins TRBV6-2 or TRBV6-3 to TRBJ1-1, with D perhaps TRBD1 (5 bases). V lost 6 bases, J lost 5 bases, and 16 bases lay in between. The CDR3 extends over 14 amino acids. Germline-derived CDR1 and CDR2 are MNHEY and SVGEGT. This chain's CDR3 is CASRTTGLETEAFF. In DNA form, the CDR3 reads TGTGCCAGCAGAACCACAGGACTTGAGACTGAAGCTTTCTTT.

In its sample, this clonotype was seen many times. The genes are TRBV20-1 and TRBJ2-3; D may match TRBD1 or TRBD2 (5 bases each). From germline, CDR1 is DFQATT and CDR2 SNEGSKA (reference sequence). The CDR3 is 12 amino acids. V dropped 6 bases and J dropped 4 bases, with 11 bases sitting between them. Here the CDR3 reads CSASRDPDTQYF. The CDR3 DNA reads as TGCAGTGCGAGCAGGGACCCAGATACGCAGTATTTT.

The rearrangement joins TRBV7-6 to TRBJ2-5; D not certain. With 5 bases removed from V and 2 bases from J, the gap between germline ends came to 18 bases. The germline CDR1 and CDR2 sequences are SGHVS and FNYEAQ. This CDR3 has 16 amino acids. Here the CDR3 reads CASSQNSPTNQETQYF. CDR3 DNA sequence: TGTGCCAGCAGCCAGAATTCACCAACTAATCAAGAGACCCAGTACTTC.

This clonotype was counted many times. The chain has TRBV7-2 and TRBJ2-1; no definite D call. Trimming removed 6 bases from V and 3 bases from J, with 3 bases in between. In germline, CDR1 is SGHTA, CDR2 FQGNSA. This CDR3 spans 11 amino acids. In DNA, the CDR3 is TGTGCCAGCAGGAACTACAATGAGCAGTTCTTC. It is translated as CASRNYNEQFF. Complete variable domain (other parts from reference TRBV7-2 and TRBJ2-1): GAGVSQSPSNKVTEKGKDVELRCDPISGHTALYWYRQSLGQGLEFLIYFQGNSAPDKSGLPSDRFSAERTGGSVSTLTIQRTQQEDSAVYLCASRNYNEQFFGPGTRLTVL.

This clonotype has more than one count but fewer than ten. The chain links TRBV3-1 to TRBJ2-7, with D unclear. The CDR3 totals 12 residues. Germline-derived CDR1 and CDR2 are LGHDT and YNNKEL (reference sequence). V lost 5 bases and J lost 2, with 7 bases in between. The CDR3 loop reads CASSYGTYEQYF. Here the CDR3 DNA reads TGTGCCAGCAGCTATGGGACCTACGAGCAGTACTTC.

The chain links TRBV12-3 or TRBV12-4 to TRBJ1-1, with TRBD1 identical over 10 bases. J was trimmed by 7 bases and V by 5 bases; bases with no gene match: 4. The CDR3 has 13 amino acids. CDR3 in DNA: TGTGCCAGCAGTAGACAGGGGGCGGTTGAAGCTTTCTTT. Translation: CASSRQGAVEAFF.

The V and J genes are TRBV2 and TRBJ2-7, with 10 nucleotides matching TRBD2. This CDR3 contains 16 residues. Germline V gene data show CDR1 as SNHLY and CDR2 as FYNNEI. Trimming cost V 3 bases and J 2 bases; bases outside gene matches: 7. The CDR3 nucleotides read TGTGCCAGCAGTGAGGATGGTAGCGGGGGGACCTACGAGCAGTACTTC. Amino acid sequence: CASSEDGSGGTYEQYF.

This clonotype showed up just a few times. The chain is built from TRBV6-2 or TRBV6-3 and TRBJ2-3; D may be TRBD1 or TRBD2 (5 bases each). Germline values: CDR1 MNHEY, CDR2 SVGEGT. V shed 10 bases and J shed 1 base, with 15 bases lying between them. This CDR3 has 14 amino acids. CDR3 DNA sequence: TGTGCCACCCGGGACCTCCTTCGCACAGATACGCAGTATTTT. This codes for CATRDLLRTDTQYF.

This clonotype showed up many times. The chain carries TRBV30 and TRBJ2-7; D assignment may be TRBD1 or TRBD2 (5 bases each). This CDR3 comprises 14 residues. V lost 2 bases to trimming and J lost 3 bases, with 14 bases between them. CDR1 is GTSNPN, CDR2 SVGIG, per germline (reference sequence). CDR3 coding DNA: TGTGCCTGGAGTTCGGGACGGGGAAACTACGAGCAGTACTTC. It translates to CAWSSGRGNYEQYF.

This rearrangement joins TRBV4-3 to TRBJ1-1, with TRBD1 matching 11 bases. The CDR3 consists of 16 residues. CDR1 and CDR2 from the germline V gene are LGHNA and YSLEER. Trimming at V came to 0 bases and at J to 4 bases, leaving 4 bases not matched to a gene. In DNA form, the CDR3 reads TGCGCCAGCAGCCAAGAGGAGGGGACAGGGGGCACTGAAGCTTTCTTT. Translating gives CASSQEEGTGGTEAFF.

This clonotype was seen many times. The gene calls are TRBV9 and TRBJ2-3, with 11 bases that match TRBD2. The CDR3 is made up of 15 amino acids. CDR1 is SGDLS and CDR2 is YYNGEE in the germline V gene. J was trimmed by 12 bases and V by 0 bases; bases with no gene match: 9. In DNA, the CDR3 is TGTGCCAGCAGCGTAGTAGGTCTAGCGGGGGGAAAACAGTATTTT. Amino acid sequence: CASSVVGLAGGKQYF.

This clonotype turned up a few times. The V gene is TRBV28, the J gene TRBJ2-4; 8 positions match TRBD1. The ends lost 10 bases at V and 4 bases at J; junction bases unmatched: 9. Germline CDR1 MDHEN, CDR2 SYDVKM. This CDR3 is 14 amino acids long. DNA of the CDR3: TGTGCCACCACCCCGACAGGGGCTAAAAACATTCAGTACTTC. This gives the protein CATTPTGAKNIQYF.